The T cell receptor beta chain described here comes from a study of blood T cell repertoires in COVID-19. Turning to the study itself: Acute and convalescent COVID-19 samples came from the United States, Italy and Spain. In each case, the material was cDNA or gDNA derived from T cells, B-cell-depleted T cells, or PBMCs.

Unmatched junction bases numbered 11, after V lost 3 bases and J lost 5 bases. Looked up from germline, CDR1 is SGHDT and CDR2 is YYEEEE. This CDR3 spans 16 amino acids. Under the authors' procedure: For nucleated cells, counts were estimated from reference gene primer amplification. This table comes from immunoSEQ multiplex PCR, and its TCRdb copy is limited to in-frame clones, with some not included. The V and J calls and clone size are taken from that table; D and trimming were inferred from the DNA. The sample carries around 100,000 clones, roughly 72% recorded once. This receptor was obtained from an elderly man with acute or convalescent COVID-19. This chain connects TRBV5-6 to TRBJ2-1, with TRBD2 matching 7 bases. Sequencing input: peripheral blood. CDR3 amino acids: CASSSDGGRKNNEQFF. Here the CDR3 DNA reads TGTGCCAGCAGCTCAGATGGCGGGAGAAAAAACAATGAGCAGTTCTTC.